Here is one T cell receptor beta chain with its context. Antigen specificity is unknown. This specimen comes from a study of shared clonotypes between healthy human individuals. The data were produced by immunoSEQ multiplex PCR, yet TCRdb's version contains in-frame clones alone and is incomplete. The sample carries about 980,000 clones, 70% to 85% recorded once. Study conclusions and caveats: Naive subsets tended to show greater estimated richness than memory subsets.

The CDR3 length is 14 residues. Germline trimming cut 2 bases from V and 7 bases from J; bases unmatched to any gene: 5. The V gene's germline CDR1 is KGHSH and CDR2 LQKENI. Donors, without exception, were Caucasian adults residing in Nashville, Tennessee. Into CD45RA+ naive and CD45RA-negative memory subsets, the CD4+ cells were split. The V and J genes are TRBV18 and TRBJ1-5, with 7 positions matching TRBD1. What was sequenced was memory CD4+ T cells sorted from blood. Indicated subset: CD45RA-negative fraction. This TCR was recovered from a man between 18 and 35 years old in good health. The CDR3 here is CASSPFRGEQPQHF. CDR3 nucleotides: TGTGCCAGCTCACCATTCAGGGGGGAACAGCCCCAGCATTTT. The variable domain in full, completed from reference TRBV18 and TRBJ1-5, reads NAGVMQNPRHLVRRRGQEARLRCSPMKGHSHVYWYRQLPEEGLKFMVYLQKENIIDESGMPKERFSAEFPKEGPSILRIQQVVRGDSAAYFCASSPFRGEQPQHFGDGTRLSIL.